The sequence of this T cell receptor (beta chain) was determined in a study of PD-1 blockade in mismatch repair-deficient tumors. Overall study: Patients had 12 mismatch repair-deficient cancer types, all previously treated and progressing.

To note about this clone: The target antigen is unknown.

CDR1 is GTSNPN, CDR2 SVGIG, per germline (reference sequence). Germline trimming cut 2 bases from V and 7 bases from J; bases unmatched to any gene: 8. There are 13 residues in the CDR3. Study-level results: Tumor-resident clones, often undetectable pretreatment in blood, expanded then contracted after pembrolizumab.

The assay was immunoSEQ multiplex PCR, and TCRdb's table has in-frame clones only and misses some. The sample lists 15,000 to 20,000 clones; more than 70% were seen once. The TCR originated in an adult with mismatch repair-deficient cancer. The sample here was PBMCs, taken before pembrolizumab treatment. This chain uses TRBV30 with TRBJ2-7; 7 nucleotides match TRBD1. CDR3 residues: CAWSTDRAKEQYF. The CDR3 coding sequence is TGTGCCTGGAGTACAGACAGGGCCAAGGAGCAGTACTTC.